This TCR beta chain comes out of a study of neurological immune-mediated disorders. Study conclusions and caveats: Falling below healthy controls, multiple sclerosis showed the least TCR clonal expansion, while HTLV-1-associated myelopathy showed the most. Private repertoires in all groups were suggested by the finding that expanded clones across subjects shared no CDR3 amino acid sequences.

Many counts were recorded for this clonotype. The antigen is not known. Germline V gene data show CDR1 as KGHSH and CDR2 as LQKENI. J gave up 3 bases and V 4 bases, and 9 bases lay outside the gene matches. The CDR3 is made up of 16 amino acids. Time point defined: technical triplicate 2. The sorted-subset TCR libraries were prepared using 1 million CD4+ or CD8+ T cells as the starting material. TCRdb passed the 5' RACE reads through MiXCR, listing each CDR3 protein once. This table holds approximately 30,000 distinct CDR3 sequences, about 14% found once. The specimen was CD4+ T cells from blood. The clonotype was recovered from a female donor with HTLV-1-associated myelopathy (HAM/TSP). The genes are TRBV18 and TRBJ2-4; 7 bases are shared with TRBD1. The CDR3 loop reads CASSQGAQRSKNIQYF. The CDR3 region has the DNA TGTGCCAGCTCACAGGGGGCGCAGAGGAGCAAAAACATTCAGTACTTC.